This TCR beta chain was recorded in a study of identical twins. Findings and caveats of the study: Less excess twin sharing appeared in beta out-of-frame sequences.

Details on this clonotype: The antigen remains unidentified.

MiXCR, run by TCRdb on the 5' RACE reads, gives a single entry per CDR3 protein. The sample consists of roughly 770,000 distinct CDR3 sequences, roughly 18% of them appearing once. V lost 1 base to trimming and J lost 2 bases, with 12 bases between them. The germline CDR1 and CDR2 sequences are MGHRA and YSYEKL. The CDR3 has 15 amino acids. This sample was shared with a second study, whose subject was T cells expressing NK-cell markers.

Sequenced sample: PBMCs. This TCR derives from a woman younger than 35 in good health. This chain uses TRBV4-1 with TRBJ2-7; D possibly corresponds to TRBD2 (6 bases). The CDR3 sequence: CASSQATGETYEQYF. DNA for the CDR3: TGCGCCAGCAGCCAAGCTACGGGAGAGACCTACGAGCAGTACTTC.